This is a list of T cell receptor beta chains from one sample in a study of shared T cell receptors in the human thymus. The method was immunoSEQ multiplex PCR; TCRdb's version includes in-frame clones alone and lacks a portion of them. The sample carries under 850,000 clones, roughly 90% recorded once. These data also formed part of another study, on human thymus T cells.

The sample taken for sequencing was thymocytes. The source is a boy under two years old with a congenital heart defect. The conserved cysteine and the conserved F or W are not part of the CDR3 here.

j_call,v_call,cdr3_aa
TRBJ1-1,TRBV6-1,ASSAIDGSTEAF
TRBJ1-5,TRBV7-2,ASSLVGGYSNQPQH
TRBJ2-2,TRBV6-5,ASSSRDTGELF
TRBJ2-5,TRBV7-9,ASSSFETQY
TRBJ2-1,TRBV5-4,ASTLGLGSWNEQF
TRBJ2-2,TRBV5-6,ASSLYGGNTGELF
TRBJ2-5,TRBV28,ASSLDRGDGLGETQY
TRBJ2-7,TRBV11-2,ASSLDGWLAGVMIEQY
TRBJ2-7,TRBV2,ASGQKSYEQY
TRBJ2-7,TRBV27,ASSSPGLAGTEQY
TRBJ2-3,TRBV2,ASRTGWDTQY
TRBJ1-6,TRBV6-5,ASSYSIWRGNSPLH
TRBJ2-6,TRBV9,ASSQKEAERGGTTSGANVLT
TRBJ2-7,TRBV4-2,ASSQVGGSPPYEQY
TRBJ2-4,TRBV9,ASSVGGELENIQY
TRBJ2-1,TRBV27,ASSFNTSGGAYNEQF
TRBJ2-3,TRBV27,ASRSRVTTDTQY
TRBJ2-2,TRBV4-3,ASSQEGLAGEGNTGELF
TRBJ2-3,TRBV9,ASSVDTDHTDTQY
TRBJ2-3,TRBV5-1,ASSSLAASTDTQY
TRBJ2-1,TRBV11-2,ASSSTEAGVWNEQF
TRBJ1-1,TRBV4-2,ASSQDSAGGNTEAF
TRBJ1-1,TRBV10-3,AISGPTTEAF
TRBJ2-7,TRBV11-2,ASQEREGQGGSEQY
TRBJ1-2,TRBV28,ASSLDEGAGYT
TRBJ2-7,TRBV4-1,ASSQPPGLYEQY
TRBJ1-4,TRBV5-6,ASSLPRALNNEKLF
TRBJ2-1,TRBV4-3,ASSQSGTEQF
TRBJ2-7,TRBV21-1,ASSKGLAGGPYEQY
TRBJ1-2,TRBV4-1,ASSQDGFPNRADYGYT
TRBJ2-7,TRBV7-9,ASSLRTSGTSYEQY
TRBJ2-5,TRBV19,ASSISLAGITEY
TRBJ2-7,TRBV27,ASRRKRGLSYEQY
TRBJ2-6,TRBV27,ASSSTLLAGGTSGANVLT
TRBJ1-5,TRBV5-1,ASSFGQGDQPQH
TRBJ2-7,TRBV15,ATSTGGEQY
TRBJ2-3,TRBV7-6,ASSPGLAGGPWTDTQY
TRBJ2-7,TRBV2,ASSVADSYEQY
TRBJ1-5,TRBV5-1,ASSLGQGGQPQH
TRBJ1-5,TRBV15,ATSRGGFGTGSRPQH
TRBJ2-7,TRBV4-3,ASSQNSGRRLHIYEQY
TRBJ1-2,TRBV20-1,SATANYGYT
TRBJ1-1,TRBV27,ASSPGQGANTEAF
TRBJ2-2,TRBV27,ASSEGGSNTGELF
TRBJ2-2,TRBV10-3,AISDRGLGDTGELF
TRBJ2-7,TRBV30,AWTSGHRRHEQY